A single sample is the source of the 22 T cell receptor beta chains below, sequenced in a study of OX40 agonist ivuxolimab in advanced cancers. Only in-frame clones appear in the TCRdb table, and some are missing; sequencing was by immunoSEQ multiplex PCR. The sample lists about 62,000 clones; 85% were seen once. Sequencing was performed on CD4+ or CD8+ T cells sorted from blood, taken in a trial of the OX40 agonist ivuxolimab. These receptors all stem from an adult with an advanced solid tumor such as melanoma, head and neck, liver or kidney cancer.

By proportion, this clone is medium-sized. The CDR3 DNA reads TGCAGCGCCACGAGGACTAGCGGCCAAGAGACCCAGTACTTC. Translated: CSATRTSGQETQYF. The gene calls are TRBV29-1 and TRBJ2-5, with 10 bases fitting TRBD2. V was clipped by 7 bases and J by 1 base; unmatched bases: 6. The length of the CDR3 is 14 residues. Germline lookup yields CDR1 SQVTM and CDR2 ANQGSEA.

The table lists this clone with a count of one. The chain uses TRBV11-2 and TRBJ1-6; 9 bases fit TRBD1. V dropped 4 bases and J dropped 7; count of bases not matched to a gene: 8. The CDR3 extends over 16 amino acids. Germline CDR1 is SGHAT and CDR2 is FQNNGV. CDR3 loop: CASSSWTGVRNSPLHF. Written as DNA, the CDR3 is TGTGCCAGCAGCTCCTGGACAGGGGTTCGCAATTCACCCCTCCACTTT.

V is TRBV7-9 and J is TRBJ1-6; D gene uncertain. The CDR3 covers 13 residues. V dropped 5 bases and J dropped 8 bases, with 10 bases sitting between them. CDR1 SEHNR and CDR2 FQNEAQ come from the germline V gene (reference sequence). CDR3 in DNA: TGTGCCAGCAGCCTAAGGAACGATTCACCCCTCCACTTT. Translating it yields CASSLRNDSPLHF. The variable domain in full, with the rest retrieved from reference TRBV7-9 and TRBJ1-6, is DTGVSQNPRHKITKRGQNVTFRCDPISEHNRLYWYRQTLGQGPEFLTYFQNEAQLEKSRLLSDRFSAERPKGSFSTLEIQRTEQGDSAMYLCASSLRNDSPLHFGNGTRLTVT.

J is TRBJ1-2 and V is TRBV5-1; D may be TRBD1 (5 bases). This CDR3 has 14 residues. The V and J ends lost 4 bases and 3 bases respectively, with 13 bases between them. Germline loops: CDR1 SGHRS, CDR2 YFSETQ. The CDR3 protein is CASSPDAGDYGYTF. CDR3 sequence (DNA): TGCGCCAGCAGCCCGGATGCGGGGGACTATGGCTACACCTTC.

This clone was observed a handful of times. The CDR3 is CASTVGDLLSGNTIYF. The CDR3 nucleotides are TGTGCCAGCACCGTCGGTGACCTCCTCTCTGGAAACACCATATATTTT. The chain recombines TRBV7-9 with TRBJ1-3; D ambiguous. Trimming pared 7 bases from V and 0 bases from J, leaving 16 bases between. The CDR3 loop spans 16 amino acids. Germline assignment: CDR1 SEHNR and CDR2 FQNEAQ (reference sequence).

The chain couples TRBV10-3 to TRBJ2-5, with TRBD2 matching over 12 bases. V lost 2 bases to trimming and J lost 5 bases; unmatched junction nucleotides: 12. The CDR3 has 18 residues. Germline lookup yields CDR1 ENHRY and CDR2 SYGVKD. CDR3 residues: CAISEPRASGGAPETQYF. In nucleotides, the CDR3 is TGTGCCATCAGTGAGCCACGGGCTAGCGGGGGGGCCCCGGAGACCCAGTACTTC.

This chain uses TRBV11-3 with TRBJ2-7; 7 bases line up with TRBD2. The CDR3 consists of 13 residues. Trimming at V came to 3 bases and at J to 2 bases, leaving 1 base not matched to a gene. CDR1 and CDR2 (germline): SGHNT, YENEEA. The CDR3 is CASSFGGAYEQYF. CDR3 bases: TGTGCCAGCAGCTTTGGGGGGGCCTACGAGCAGTACTTC. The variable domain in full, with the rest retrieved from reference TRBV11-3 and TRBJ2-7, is EAGVVQSPRYKIIEKKQPVAFWCNPISGHNTLYWYLQNLGQGPELLIRYENEEAVDDSQLPKDRFSAERLKGVDSTLKIQPAELGDSAVYLCASSFGGAYEQYFGPGTRLTVT.

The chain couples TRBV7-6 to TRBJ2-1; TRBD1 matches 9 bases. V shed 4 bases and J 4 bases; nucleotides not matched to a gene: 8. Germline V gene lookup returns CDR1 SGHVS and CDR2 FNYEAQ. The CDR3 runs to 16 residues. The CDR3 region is CASSSTGTGSYNEQFF. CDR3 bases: TGTGCCAGCAGCTCTACCGGGACAGGGTCGTACAATGAGCAGTTCTTC.

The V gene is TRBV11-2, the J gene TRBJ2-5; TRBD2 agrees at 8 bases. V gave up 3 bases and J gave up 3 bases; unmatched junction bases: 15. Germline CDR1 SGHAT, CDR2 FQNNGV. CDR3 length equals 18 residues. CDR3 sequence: CASSFPFGGGGEKETQYF. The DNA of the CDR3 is TGTGCCAGCAGCTTCCCCTTCGGGGGGGGCGGAGAGAAAGAGACCCAGTACTTC.

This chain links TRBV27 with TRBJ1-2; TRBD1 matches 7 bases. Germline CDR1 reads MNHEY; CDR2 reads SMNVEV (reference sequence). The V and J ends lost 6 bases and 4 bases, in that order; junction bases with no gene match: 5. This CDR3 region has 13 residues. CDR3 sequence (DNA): TGTGCCAGCAGGGGCAGGGGGGCCTATGGCTACACCTTC. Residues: CASRGRGAYGYTF.

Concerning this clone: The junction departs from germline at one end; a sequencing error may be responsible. The CDR3 spells CASIEALNTGELFF. The CDR3 DNA reads as TGTGCCAGCATTGAAGCGTTGAACACCGGGGAGCTGTTTTTT. V usage is TRBV2 and J usage is TRBJ2-2; D is undetermined. CDR3 length equals 14 residues. In germline, CDR1 is SNHLY, CDR2 FYNNEI.

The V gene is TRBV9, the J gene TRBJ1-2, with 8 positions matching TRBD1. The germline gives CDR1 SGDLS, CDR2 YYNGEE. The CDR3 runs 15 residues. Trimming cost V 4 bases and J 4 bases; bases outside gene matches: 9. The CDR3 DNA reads TGTGCCAGCAGCCAGGGGGCGCAGACTCCCTATGGCTACACCTTC. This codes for CASSQGAQTPYGYTF. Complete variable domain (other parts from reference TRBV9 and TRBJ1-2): DSGVTQTPKHLITATGQRVTLRCSPRSGDLSVYWYQQSLDQGLQFLIQYYNGEERAKGNILERFSAQQFPDLHSELNLSSLELGDSALYFCASSQGAQTPYGYTFGSGTRLTVV.

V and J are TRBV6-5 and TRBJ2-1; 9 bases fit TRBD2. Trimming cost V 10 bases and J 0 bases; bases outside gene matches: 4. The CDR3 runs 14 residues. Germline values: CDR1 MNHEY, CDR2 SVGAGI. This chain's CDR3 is CATQAGGSYNEQFF. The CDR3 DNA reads TGTGCCACCCAAGCGGGGGGCTCCTACAATGAGCAGTTCTTC.

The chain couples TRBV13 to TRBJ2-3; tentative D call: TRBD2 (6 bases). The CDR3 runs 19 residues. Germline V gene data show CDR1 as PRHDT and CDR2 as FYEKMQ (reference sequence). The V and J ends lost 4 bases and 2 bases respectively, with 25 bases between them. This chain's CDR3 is CASSSSPGTFPRATDTQYF. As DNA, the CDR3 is TGTGCCAGCAGCTCAAGTCCCGGGACTTTCCCGAGGGCCACAGATACGCAGTATTTT.

The CDR3, as DNA: TGTGCCAGCAGCATCACGGGACAAACCACCGGGGAGCTGTTTTTT. Translated: CASSITGQTTGELFF. The rearrangement uses TRBV7-9 and TRBJ2-2, with a tentative D call TRBD1 (6 bases). Trimming pared 5 bases from V and 4 bases from J, leaving 14 bases between. This CDR3 comprises 15 residues. Per germline, CDR1 SEHNR and CDR2 FQNEAQ (reference sequence).

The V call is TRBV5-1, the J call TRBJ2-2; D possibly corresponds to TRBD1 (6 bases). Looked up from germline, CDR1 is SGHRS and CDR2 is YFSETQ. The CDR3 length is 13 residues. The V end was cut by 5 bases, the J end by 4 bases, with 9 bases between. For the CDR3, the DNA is TGCGCCAGCAGGGAAGGGGGCACCGGGGAGCTGTTTTTT. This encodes CASREGGTGELFF. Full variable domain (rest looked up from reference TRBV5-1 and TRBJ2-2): KAGVTQTPRYLIKTRGQQVTLSCSPISGHRSVSWYQQTPGQGLQFLFEYFSETQRNKGNFPGRFSGRQFSNSRSEMNVSTLELGDSALYLCASREGGTGELFFGEGSRLTVL.

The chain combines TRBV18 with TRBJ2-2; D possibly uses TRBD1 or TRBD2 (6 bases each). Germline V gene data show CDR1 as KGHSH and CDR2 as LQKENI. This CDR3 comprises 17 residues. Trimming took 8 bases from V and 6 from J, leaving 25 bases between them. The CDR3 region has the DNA TGTGCCAGCACCCCGGTAAGGGGGGAAGCGAATCCCGGGGAGCTGTTTTTT. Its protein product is CASTPVRGEANPGELFF.

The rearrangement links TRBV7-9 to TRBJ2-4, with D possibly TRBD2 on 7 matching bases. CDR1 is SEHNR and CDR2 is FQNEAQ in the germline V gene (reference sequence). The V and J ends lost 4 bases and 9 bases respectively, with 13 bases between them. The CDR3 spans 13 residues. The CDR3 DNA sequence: TGTGCCAGCAGCTGGGGGGGCGGCCCCATTCAGTACTTC. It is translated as CASSWGGGPIQYF. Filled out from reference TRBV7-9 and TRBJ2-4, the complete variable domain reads DTGVSQNPRHKITKRGQNVTFRCDPISEHNRLYWYRQTLGQGPEFLTYFQNEAQLEKSRLLSDRFSAERPKGSFSTLEIQRTEQGDSAMYLCASSWGGGPIQYFGAGTRLSVL.

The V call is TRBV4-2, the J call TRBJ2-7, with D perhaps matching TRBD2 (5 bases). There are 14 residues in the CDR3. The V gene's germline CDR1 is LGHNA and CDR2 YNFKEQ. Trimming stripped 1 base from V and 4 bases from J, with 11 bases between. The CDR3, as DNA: TGTGCCAGCAGCCAAGCTCCAGCGGCGTACGAGCAGTACTTC. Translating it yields CASSQAPAAYEQYF.

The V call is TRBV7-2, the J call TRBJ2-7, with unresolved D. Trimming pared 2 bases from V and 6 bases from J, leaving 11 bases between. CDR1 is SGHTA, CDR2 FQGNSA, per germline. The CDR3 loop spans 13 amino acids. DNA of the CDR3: TGTGCCAGCAGCTTAAGAAGGGAACGCGAGCAGTACTTC. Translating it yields CASSLRREREQYF. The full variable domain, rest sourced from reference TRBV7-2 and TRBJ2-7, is GAGVSQSPSNKVTEKGKDVELRCDPISGHTALYWYRQSLGQGLEFLIYFQGNSAPDKSGLPSDRFSAERTGGSVSTLTIQRTQQEDSAVYLCASSLRREREQYFGPGTRLTVT.

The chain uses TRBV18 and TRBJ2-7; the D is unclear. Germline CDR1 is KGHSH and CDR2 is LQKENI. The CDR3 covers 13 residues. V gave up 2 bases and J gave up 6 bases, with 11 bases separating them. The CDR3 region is CASSPGDAIEQYF. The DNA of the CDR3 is TGTGCCAGCTCACCAGGAGACGCAATCGAGCAGTACTTC.

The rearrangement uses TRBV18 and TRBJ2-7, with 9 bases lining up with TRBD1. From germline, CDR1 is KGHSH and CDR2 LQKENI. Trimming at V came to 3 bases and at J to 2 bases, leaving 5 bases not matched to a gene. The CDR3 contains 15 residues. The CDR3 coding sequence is TGTGCCAGCTCACCGCGGACAGGGGACCCCTACGAGCAGTACTTC. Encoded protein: CASSPRTGDPYEQYF.